This entry describes one T cell receptor beta chain. Method: immunoSEQ multiplex PCR; TCRdb's copy keeps in-frame clones and lacks some. In the table there are about 280,000 clones, about 85% of which are singletons. The CDR3 spans 13 residues. Germline CDR1 LNHDA, CDR2 SQIVND (reference sequence). Trimming removed 1 base at V and 5 bases at J, with 8 bases between. This specimen comes from a study of blood T cell repertoires in COVID-19. Study information: Donors in the United States, Italy and Spain gave samples during acute or convalescent COVID-19. Nucleic acid was either cDNA or gDNA, and it came from T cells, B-cell-depleted T cells, or PBMCs.

This sequence was found in a woman in her forties or fifties who had recovered from COVID-19. Material: PBMCs or T cells enriched from blood (not recorded which). The J gene is TRBJ1-2, the V gene TRBV19; D might be TRBD1 (5 bases). This chain's CDR3 is CASSIGQQYGYTF. The CDR3, as DNA: TGTGCCAGTAGTATAGGACAGCAGTATGGCTACACCTTC.